This section outlines one T cell receptor (beta chain) sequence together with its context. Its cognate antigen is unknown. Other nucleotide sequences in the sample specify the same CDR3. The test was conducted at deep level. Genomic DNA from each subset was divided evenly over several immunoSEQ plates. Assay: immunoSEQ multiplex PCR; the TCRdb copy retains only in-frame clones and omits some. The sample carries roughly 1.4 million clones, 98% to 99% recorded once. CD4+ cells yielded CD45RA+ naive and CD45RA-negative memory subsets. The CDR3 length is 14 residues. V lost 5 bases to trimming and J lost 0 bases, with 11 bases between them. Germline CDR1 reads MDHEN; CDR2 reads SYDVKM. This sample is part of a study of shared clonotypes between healthy human individuals. Study results and limitations: Around 5% was the fraction of naive CD4 clonotypes found shared across a few donors.

The sample was naive CD4+ T cells sorted from blood. The subset was: CD45RA+ positively selected. The source is a man aged 25-45 years in good health. The chain joins TRBV28 to TRBJ2-7, with D possibly TRBD1 on 5 matching bases. The CDR3: CASSSTGFSYEQYF. Here the CDR3 DNA reads TGTGCCAGCAGTAGTACAGGATTCTCCTACGAGCAGTACTTC.